The TCR beta chain under discussion was sequenced for a study of shared clonotypes between healthy human individuals. Broader study findings: Generally, estimated richness proved larger in naive subsets than it did in memory subsets.

As regards this clone: Its antigen remains unknown.

Both subsets, CD45RA+ naive and CD45RA-negative memory, were split from the CD4+ cells. Repertoires were generated with immunoSEQ multiplex PCR, while TCRdb's copy carries only in-frame clones and drops some. The table has some 550,000 clones, approximately 97% seen once. Source material: naive CD4+ T cells sorted from blood. The subset here: CD45RA+ positively selected. The receptor's source is a woman in her twenties or thirties in good health.

CDR3 loop: CASKRGRGRTDTQYF. Written as DNA, the CDR3 is TGTGCCAGCAAACGGGGCAGGGGACGCACAGATACGCAGTATTTT. This chain joins TRBV27 and TRBJ2-3; D possibly corresponds to TRBD1 (6 bases). The CDR3 has 15 amino acids. V was pared by 7 bases and J by 1 base, with 15 bases between. Germline V gene data show CDR1 as MNHEY and CDR2 as SMNVEV (reference sequence).